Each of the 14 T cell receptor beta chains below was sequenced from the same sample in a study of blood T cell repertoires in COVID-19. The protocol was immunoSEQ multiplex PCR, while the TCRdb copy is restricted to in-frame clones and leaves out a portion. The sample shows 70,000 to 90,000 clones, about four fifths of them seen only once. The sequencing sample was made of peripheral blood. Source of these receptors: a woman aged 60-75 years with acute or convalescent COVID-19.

CDR3 coding DNA: TGTGCCAGCAGCTTAGAATCATTCGCGGGTGAAGCTTTCTTT. Protein product: CASSLESFAGEAFF. The J gene is TRBJ1-1, the V gene TRBV11-2; no reliable D call. The ends were cut back, 0 bases at V and 7 bases at J, with 12 bases in the middle. The germline V gene has CDR1 SGHAT and CDR2 FQNNGV. The CDR3 spans 14 residues.

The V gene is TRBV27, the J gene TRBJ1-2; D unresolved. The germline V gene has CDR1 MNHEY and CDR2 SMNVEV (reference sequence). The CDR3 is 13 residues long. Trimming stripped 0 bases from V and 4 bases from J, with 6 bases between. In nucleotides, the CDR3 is TGTGCCAGCAGTTTATCCCCTCCCTATGGCTACACCTTC. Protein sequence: CASSLSPPYGYTF.

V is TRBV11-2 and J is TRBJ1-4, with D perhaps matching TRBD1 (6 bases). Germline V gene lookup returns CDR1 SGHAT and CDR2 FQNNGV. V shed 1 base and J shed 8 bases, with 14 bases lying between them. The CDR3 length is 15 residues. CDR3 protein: CASSLVQGYEEKLFF. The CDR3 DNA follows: TGTGCCAGCAGCTTAGTCCAGGGGTATGAGGAAAAACTGTTTTTT.

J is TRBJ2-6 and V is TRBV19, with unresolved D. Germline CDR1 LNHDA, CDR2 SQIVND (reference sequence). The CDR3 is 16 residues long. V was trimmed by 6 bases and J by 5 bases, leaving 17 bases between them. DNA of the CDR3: TGTGCCAGTAGCTCCGGGTCGTCGTCATGGGCCAACGTCCTGACTTTC. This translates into CASSSGSSSWANVLTF.

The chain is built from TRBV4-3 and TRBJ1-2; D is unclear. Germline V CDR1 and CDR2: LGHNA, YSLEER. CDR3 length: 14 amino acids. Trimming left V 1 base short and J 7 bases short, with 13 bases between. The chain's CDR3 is CASSQVPGMGGYTF. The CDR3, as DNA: TGCGCCAGCAGCCAAGTCCCGGGGATGGGTGGCTACACCTTC.

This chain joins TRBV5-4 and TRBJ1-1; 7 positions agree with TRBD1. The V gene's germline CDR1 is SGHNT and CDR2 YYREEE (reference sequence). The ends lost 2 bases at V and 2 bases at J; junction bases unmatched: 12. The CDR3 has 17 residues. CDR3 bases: TGTGCCAGCAGCTTTCCCCGGACAGGTAGATCCAACACTGAAGCTTTCTTT. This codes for CASSFPRTGRSNTEAFF.

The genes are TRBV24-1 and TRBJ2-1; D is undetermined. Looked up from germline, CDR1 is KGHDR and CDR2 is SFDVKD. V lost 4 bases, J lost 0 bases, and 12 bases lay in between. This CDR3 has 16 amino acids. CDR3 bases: TGTGCCACCAGTGAGTCCCACTTAAGCTCCTACAATGAGCAGTTCTTC. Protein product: CATSESHLSSYNEQFF.

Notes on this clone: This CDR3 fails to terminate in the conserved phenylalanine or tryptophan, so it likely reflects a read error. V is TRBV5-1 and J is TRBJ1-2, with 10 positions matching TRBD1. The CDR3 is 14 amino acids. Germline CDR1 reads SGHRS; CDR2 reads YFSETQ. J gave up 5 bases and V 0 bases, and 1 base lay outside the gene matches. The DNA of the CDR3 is TGCGCCAGCAGCTTGGAGGGACAGGGGTATGGCTACACCCTC. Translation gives CASSLEGQGYGYTL.

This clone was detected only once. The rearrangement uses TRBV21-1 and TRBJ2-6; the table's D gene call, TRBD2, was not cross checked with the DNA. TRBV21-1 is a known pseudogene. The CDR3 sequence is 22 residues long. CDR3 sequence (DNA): TGTGCCAGCAGCGTCCAATTCATCAACGGGGGGAGCTCTTACTCTGGGGCCAACGTCCTGACTTTC. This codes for CASSVQFINGGSSYSGANVLTF.

The CDR3 here is CSVGREGATEAFF. CDR3 nucleotide sequence: TGCAGCGTCGGGAGAGAGGGAGCCACTGAAGCTTTCTTT. V gene TRBV29-1 combines with J gene TRBJ1-1; the D is unclear. Germline V gene sequence: CDR1 SQVTM, CDR2 ANQGSEA. Trimming shortened V by 6 bases and J by 4 bases, and 15 bases separated the two germline ends. The CDR3 runs to 13 residues.

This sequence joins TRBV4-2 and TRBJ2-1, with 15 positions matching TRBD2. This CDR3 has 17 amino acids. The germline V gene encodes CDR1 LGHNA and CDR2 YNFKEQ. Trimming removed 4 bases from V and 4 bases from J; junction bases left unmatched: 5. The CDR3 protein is CASSPQGLAGGYNEQFF. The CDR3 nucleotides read TGTGCCAGCAGCCCCCAGGGACTAGCGGGGGGTTACAATGAGCAGTTCTTC.

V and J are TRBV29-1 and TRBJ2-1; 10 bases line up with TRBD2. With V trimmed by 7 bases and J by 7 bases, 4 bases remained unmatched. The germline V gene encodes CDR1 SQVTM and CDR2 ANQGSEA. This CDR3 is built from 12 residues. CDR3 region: CSAGAGGNEQFF. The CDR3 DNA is TGCAGCGCGGGAGCGGGGGGGAATGAGCAGTTCTTC.

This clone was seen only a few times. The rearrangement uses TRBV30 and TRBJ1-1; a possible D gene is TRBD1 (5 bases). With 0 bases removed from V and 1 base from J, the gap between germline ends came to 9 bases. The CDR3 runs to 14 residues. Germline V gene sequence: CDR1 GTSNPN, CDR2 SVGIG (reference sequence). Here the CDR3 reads CAWSVGAGNTEAFF. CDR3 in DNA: TGTGCCTGGAGTGTAGGGGCAGGGAACACTGAAGCTTTCTTT.

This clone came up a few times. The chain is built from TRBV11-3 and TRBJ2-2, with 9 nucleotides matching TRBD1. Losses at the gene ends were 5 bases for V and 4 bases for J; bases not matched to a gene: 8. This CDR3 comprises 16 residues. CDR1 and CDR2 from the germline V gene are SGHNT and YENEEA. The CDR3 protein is CASSPGQGILTGELFF. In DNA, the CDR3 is TGTGCCAGCAGCCCCGGACAGGGGATACTCACCGGGGAGCTGTTTTTT.